This T cell receptor beta chain was observed in a study of T cell changes during pregnancy in multiple sclerosis. Clones were sequenced by immunoSEQ multiplex PCR, and TCRdb holds only the in-frame ones, with some missing. The sample has 25,000 to 30,000 clones, 75% to 90% seen once. The CDR3 runs to 13 residues. The chain joins TRBV21-1 to TRBJ2-5; TRBD1 reflects the table's D call only, with no check against the DNA. TRBV21-1 is a pseudogene segment. The TCR originated in a female donor in good health, enrolled as a control in a pregnancy study. Sequenced material: CD4+ T cells from peripheral blood mononuclear cells, taken in the first trimester of pregnancy. The CDR3 reads CASRPGTEETQYF. The CDR3 DNA reads as TGTGCCAGCAGACCAGGGACAGAAGAGACCCAGTACTTC.